This entry lists 4 T cell receptor beta chains sequenced from one sample in a study of blood T cell repertoires in COVID-19. Assay used: immunoSEQ multiplex PCR; TCRdb lists only in-frame clones, some missing. Of about 410,000 clones in the sample, 80% to 95% are singletons; the top ten hold about 0.57%. Sequenced material: PBMCs or T cells enriched from blood (not recorded which). These receptors were collected from a man aged 18 to 35 who had recovered from COVID-19.

This chain links TRBV6-1 with TRBJ1-2; 8 positions agree with TRBD1. This CDR3 is built from 16 residues. The ends lost 3 bases at V and 4 bases at J; junction bases unmatched: 10. Germline CDR1 reads MNHNS; CDR2 reads SASEGT. This CDR3 reads CASSEGTGLWGYGYTF. As DNA, the CDR3 is TGTGCCAGCAGTGAGGGGACAGGTTTATGGGGCTATGGCTACACCTTC.

The rearrangement links TRBV28 to TRBJ1-5, with D possibly being TRBD1 (5 bases). V lost 10 bases and J lost 9, with 19 bases in between. The CDR3 extends over 13 amino acids. CDR1 is MDHEN and CDR2 is SYDVKM in the germline V gene. CDR3 nucleotide sequence: TGTGCCATCCTCAGCAGGGAAAGGGGGCCCCAGCATTTT. As protein: CAILSRERGPQHF.

The chain uses TRBV18 and TRBJ2-7, with no clear D. There are 14 residues in the CDR3. CDR1 is KGHSH and CDR2 is LQKENI in the germline V gene. Trimming cost V 0 bases and J 7 bases, with 13 bases left between them. CDR3 amino acids: CASSPPYQVREQYF. The CDR3 nucleotides are TGTGCCAGCTCACCACCGTACCAGGTTAGGGAGCAGTACTTC.

The rearrangement links TRBV28 to TRBJ2-3; D is perhaps TRBD2 (5 bases). Germline CDR1 reads MDHEN; CDR2 reads SYDVKM. V lost 5 bases, J lost 8 bases, and 20 bases lay in between. This CDR3 has 15 amino acids. The CDR3, as DNA: TGTGCCAGCAGTGTAAGGGAGAGGTATGCGAGTACGCAGTATTTT. As protein: CASSVRERYASTQYF.